A selection of T cell receptor beta chains follows, all from one sample in a study of blood T cell repertoires in COVID-19. Libraries were prepared by immunoSEQ multiplex PCR; TCRdb keeps only in-frame clonotypes and omits some of them. The sample yields approximately 34,000 clones, over 75% seen once. The specimen sequenced was peripheral blood. These receptors were obtained from a human donor in a cohort sampled during active COVID-19. CDR3s include the opening cysteine and the closing phenylalanine or tryptophan. The order of the fields is V gene, J gene, clone size, D gene, CDR3 DNA, CDR3 protein. A D gene is named only where the DNA matches it firmly. Rows may omit the clone size; those that give it use once, few, many or a size class.

TRBV3-1/TRBV3-2,TRBJ1-2,-,-,TGTGCCAGCAGCCCCCGGGGGAGGGATTCTAACTATGGCTACACCTTC,CASSPRGRDSNYGYTF
TRBV5-8,TRBJ2-5,-,-,TGTGCCAGCAGCTTATCTTCGGGAGAAGGAGAGACCCAGTACTTC,CASSLSSGEGETQYF
TRBV2,TRBJ2-3,-,TRBD2,TGTGCCAGCAGTAGAGGAGGACTAGGAGCCGTAGATACGCAGTATTTT,CASSRGGLGAVDTQYF
TRBV28,TRBJ1-2,-,TRBD1,TGTGCCAGCAGTTCATTGGGACAGGGGCTCAGTAACTATGGCTACACCTTC,CASSSLGQGLSNYGYTF
TRBV18,TRBJ2-7,-,-,TGTGCCAGCGCGGACGGGGTATCATACGAGCAGTACTTC,CASADGVSYEQYF
TRBV14,TRBJ2-3,-,TRBD2,TGTGCCAGCAGCCAAGAATATGGCGGGAGGGCCGGAGATACGCAGTATTTT,CASSQEYGGRAGDTQYF
TRBV28,TRBJ2-3,-,TRBD2,TGTGCCAGCAGTCCGACGTGGGGACTAGCGGGACACACAGATACGCAGTATTTT,CASSPTWGLAGHTDTQYF
TRBV6-1,TRBJ1-6,-,TRBD1,TGTGCCAGCAGTGAAGGACAGGGACTTAATTCACCCCTCCACTTT,CASSEGQGLNSPLHF
TRBV5-1,TRBJ2-2,once,-,TGCGCCAGCAGCTTGGTATTAACCGGGGAGCTGTTTTTT,CASSLVLTGELFF
TRBV4-1,TRBJ2-1,-,-,TGCGCCAGCAGCCTCCTTGATGGGACTTCCCTAAATGAGCAGTTCTTC,CASSLLDGTSLNEQFF
TRBV3-1/TRBV3-2,TRBJ1-1,-,-,TGTGCCAGCAGCCAACGGGTAGACAGGCGGCAAAAGGCTTTCTTT,CASSQRVDRRQKAFF
TRBV7-8,TRBJ1-6,once,-,TGTGCCAGCAGCCCTCGCGCTCTCAATAATTCACCCCTCCACTTT,CASSPRALNNSPLHF
TRBV7-8,TRBJ2-5,-,-,TGTGCCAGCAGCTCAAATTCACGCGGGGAGACCCAGTACTTC,CASSSNSRGETQYF
TRBV10-3,TRBJ2-5,-,TRBD2,TGTGCCATTAAGCGGGAGGGGAGCCAAGAGACCCAGTACTTC,CAIKREGSQETQYF
TRBV19,TRBJ2-3,-,-,TGTGCCAGTAGTAGAAAGGAGGTCCGCACAGATACGCAGTATTTT,CASSRKEVRTDTQYF
TRBV7-2,TRBJ2-7,-,TRBD2,TGTGCCAGCAGCCTTAGCGGGGGGACCTACGAGCAGTACTTC,CASSLSGGTYEQYF
TRBV15,TRBJ1-2,-,-,TGTGCCACCAGCAAGGGAGGGGAAGGTGTCTATGGCTACACCTTC,CATSKGGEGVYGYTF
TRBV6-5,TRBJ2-3,-,-,TGTGCCAGCAGTTATGGTGGCTTAGCTCGCACAGATACGCAGTATTTT,CASSYGGLARTDTQYF
TRBV29-1,TRBJ1-2,-,-,TGCAGCGTTGAAGATTCGCCACTCTATGGCTACACCTTC,CSVEDSPLYGYTF
TRBV9,TRBJ2-3,-,-,TGTGCCAGCAGCGTAGGCCTAGAGGTCACAGATACGCAGTATTTT,CASSVGLEVTDTQYF
TRBV5-4,TRBJ1-2,-,-,TGTGCCAGCAGCTTCGGGGGATTAGCGACCTATGGCTACACCTTC,CASSFGGLATYGYTF
TRBV5-1,TRBJ1-1,-,-,TGCGCCAGCAGCTTGGCCGGAGGGGCGCGGAGTGAAGCTTTCTTT,CASSLAGGARSEAFF
TRBV7-2,TRBJ2-1,-,-,TGTGCCAGCAGCTTAGCGGCCGATACCAGGGTGGGTAGGAATGAGCAGTTCTTC,CASSLAADTRVGRNEQFF
TRBV19,TRBJ2-7,-,-,TGTGCCAGTAGTATCGGCGGCTACGAGCAGTACTTC,CASSIGGYEQYF
TRBV3-1/TRBV3-2,TRBJ1-4,-,TRBD1,TGTGCCAGCAGCCAAGAGGGGGACAGGGGGCTGTTTTTT,CASSQEGDRGLFF
TRBV7-8,TRBJ1-1,-,-,TGTGCCAGCAGCGACCTCTTGGGAGGGAACACTGAAGCTTTCTTT,CASSDLLGGNTEAFF
TRBV6-2/TRBV6-3,TRBJ2-1,once,-,TGTGCCAGCAGTTACTCGGGGGCTATAAATGAGCAGTTCTTC,CASSYSGAINEQFF